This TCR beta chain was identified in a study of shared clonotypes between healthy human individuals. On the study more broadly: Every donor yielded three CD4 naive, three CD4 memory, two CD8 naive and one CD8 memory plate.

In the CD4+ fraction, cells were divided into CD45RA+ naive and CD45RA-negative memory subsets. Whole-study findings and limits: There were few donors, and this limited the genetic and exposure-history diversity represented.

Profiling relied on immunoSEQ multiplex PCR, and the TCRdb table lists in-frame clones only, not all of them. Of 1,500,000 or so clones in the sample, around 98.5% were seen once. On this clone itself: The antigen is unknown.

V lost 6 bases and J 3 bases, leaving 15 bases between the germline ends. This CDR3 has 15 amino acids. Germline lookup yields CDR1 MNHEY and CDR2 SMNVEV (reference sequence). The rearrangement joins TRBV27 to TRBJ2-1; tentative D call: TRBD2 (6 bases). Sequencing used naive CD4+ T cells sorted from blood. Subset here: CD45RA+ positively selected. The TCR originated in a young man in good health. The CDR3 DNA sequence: TGTGCCAGCAGACGATATGAGGAGGGCTACAATGAGCAGTTCTTC. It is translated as CASRRYEEGYNEQFF.